This T cell receptor beta chain comes out of a study of blood T cell repertoires in COVID-19. In the original processing: Nucleated cell number was recorded as an estimate derived from reference gene primer amplification. Libraries were prepared by immunoSEQ multiplex PCR; TCRdb keeps only in-frame clonotypes and omits some of them. From that table come the V and J calls and clone size; the DNA was used to work out D and trimming. The sample includes around 300,000 clones, just under 90% of them seen just once. The CDR3 has 12 residues. Trimming cost V 5 bases and J 14 bases; bases outside gene matches: 4. Seattle researchers signed up patients amid active infection and tracked them longitudinally.

The sequence derives from a woman aged 50 to 60 with COVID-19, enrolled during active disease. This chain uses TRBV12-3 or TRBV12-4 with TRBJ1-6, with 9 nucleotides matching TRBD1. The source material was peripheral blood. CDR3 region: CASSRQGVTLHF. CDR3 DNA sequence: TGTGCCAGCAGTCGACAGGGGGTAACCCTCCACTTT.